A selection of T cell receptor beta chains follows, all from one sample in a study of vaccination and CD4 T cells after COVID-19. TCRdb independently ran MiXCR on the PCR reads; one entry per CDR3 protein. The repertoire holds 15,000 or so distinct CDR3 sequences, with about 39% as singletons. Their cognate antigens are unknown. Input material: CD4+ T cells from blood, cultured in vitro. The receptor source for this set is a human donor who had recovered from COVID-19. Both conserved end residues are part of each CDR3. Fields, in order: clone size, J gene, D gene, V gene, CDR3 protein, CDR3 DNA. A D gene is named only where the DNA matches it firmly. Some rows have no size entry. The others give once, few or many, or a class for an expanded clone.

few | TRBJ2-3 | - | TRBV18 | CASSPQGADTQYF | TGTGCCAGCTCACCACAGGGCGCAGATACGCAGTATTTT
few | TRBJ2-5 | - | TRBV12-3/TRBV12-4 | CASSLLYQETQYF | TGTGCCAGCAGTTTATTGTACCAAGAGACCCAGTACTTC
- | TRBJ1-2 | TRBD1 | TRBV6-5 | CASSFAGDRANYRYTF | TGTGCCAGCAGTTTCGCCGGGGACAGAGCTAACTATCGCTACACCTTC
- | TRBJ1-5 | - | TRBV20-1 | CSARVRGGNQPQHF | TGCAGTGCTAGAGTCAGGGGAGGCAATCAGCCCCAGCATTTT
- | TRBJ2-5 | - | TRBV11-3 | CASSLDQMGTQYF | TGTGCCAGCAGCTTAGATCAGATGGGGACCCAGTACTTC
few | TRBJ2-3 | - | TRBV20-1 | CSAGGRGATDTQYF | TGCAGTGCTGGGGGTAGAGGAGCCACAGATACGCAGTATTTT
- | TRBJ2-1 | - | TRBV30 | CAWTRGLNNEQFF | TGTGCCTGGACCAGGGGCCTCAACAATGAGCAGTTCTTC
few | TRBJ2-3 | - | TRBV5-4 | CASTSASTDTQYF | TGTGCCAGCACTAGCGCTAGCACAGATACGCAGTATTTT
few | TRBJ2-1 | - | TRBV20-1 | CSAHGGLGYNEQFF | TGCAGTGCTCACGGGGGTCTAGGGTACAATGAGCAGTTCTTC
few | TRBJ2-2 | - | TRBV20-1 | CSARDRNTGELFF | TGCAGTGCTAGGGACAGAAACACCGGGGAGCTGTTTTTT
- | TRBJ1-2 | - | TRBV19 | CASSIEGRRGYTF | TGTGCCAGTAGTATCGAGGGACGGCGTGGCTACACCTTC
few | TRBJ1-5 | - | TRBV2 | CASSGEGFSSQPQHF | TGTGCCAGCAGTGGTGAGGGGTTTTCTAGTCAGCCCCAGCATTTT
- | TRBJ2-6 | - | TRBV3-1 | CASSQVHGSGANVLTF | TGTGCCAGCAGCCAAGTTCACGGGTCTGGGGCCAACGTCCTGACTTTC
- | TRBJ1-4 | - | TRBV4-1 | CASSQDLTTAGGEKLFF | TGCGCCAGCAGCCAAGATCTTACAACAGCCGGGGGCGAAAAACTGTTTTTT
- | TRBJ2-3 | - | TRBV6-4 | CATRFSGGDTQYF | TGTGCCACCCGTTTCTCTGGCGGAGATACGCAGTATTTT